A single T cell receptor beta chain is shown here with its context. This clone came up once. Its antigen has not been determined. It has no much larger one-base neighbor in the sample; base qualities were not kept. This sample was taken from a study of blood T cell repertoires in COVID-19 (dated by TCRdb to about 2020). About the full investigation: The collaborator samples originated in the United States, Italy and Spain and spanned the acute and convalescent phases of COVID-19. The material from the prospective study consisted of cDNA or gDNA derived from T cells, B-cell-depleted T cells, or PBMCs. Subjects who had been exposed to COVID-19, were actively infected with it, or had recovered from it provided the deeply sampled blood TCRbeta repertoires that made up the dataset. A freely available public database, intended as a resource for researchers studying the immune response to SARS-CoV-2, is where the repertoires were released. The samples were drawn from two sources: the first 160 participants of the ongoing ImmuneRACE study, and 1,200 or so subjects contributed by 6 global collaborators. Sample metadata almost always included a de-identified subject ID, COVID-19 status, age in years and sex. Where HLA class I and class II types were available, the types were taken from metadata supplied by the sample provider, not from assay-based typing.

Overall study results and their limits: The amount of clinical and demographic metadata varied by source and participant and was provided uncurated.

TCRbeta CDR3 regions were amplified from genomic DNA by means of the immunoSEQ Assay, a bias-controlled multiplex PCR. For the original study's pipeline: The number of nucleated cells in each sample was estimated by amplification of reference gene primers within the assay. Sequence reads were collapsed and filtered to measure the absolute abundance of every unique TCRbeta CDR3 rearrangement. For each sample, productive Simpson clonality was calculated by taking the square root of Simpson's diversity index across productive rearrangements. In its TCRdb copy, this immuneACCESS table keeps in-frame sequences only and misses some clones. Where compared with another copy, unresolved V genes explain less than half of these, and the others have no known cause. V, J and clone size are taken as reported in that table, and D and trimming were inferred from the DNA itself. Here the sample has about 87,000 clones; roughly 87% occur a single time. The leading ten clones occupy 6.5% to 8.5% of the sample.

At one collaborating source in Seattle, patients were enrolled during active infection and were followed longitudinally through the course of disease. Whole blood was collected in K2EDTA tubes by collaborating institutions according to the institutions' own protocols. For TCRbeta analysis, collaborators shipped samples in one of three forms: frozen whole blood, isolated PBMCs, or DNA extracted from either of those sample types. The receptor's source is a man in his late teens or twenties with COVID-19, enrolled during active disease. Sequencing was carried out using peripheral blood.

The DNA sequence is as follows: TGTGCCAGCAGCTTGGAAAAATGGGGACTAGCTAACACCGGGGAGCTGTTTTTT. It codes for CASSLEKWGLANTGELFF. The chain is assembled from TRBV5-4 and TRBJ2-2; 9 bases in between match TRBD2. Germline trimming: 0 bases from V, 2 bases from J; junction bases outside gene matches: 8. The CDR3, cysteine through phenylalanine, is 18 amino acids long. CDR3 DNA only is kept here, 54 bases in frame from base 1. Per the germline V gene (reference sequence), SGHNT is the CDR1 and YYREEE is the CDR2.